This T cell receptor (beta chain) was recovered during a study of blood T cell repertoires in COVID-19. Whole-study context: The United States, Italy and Spain provided the acute and convalescent COVID-19 samples. PBMCs, B-cell-depleted T cells, or T cells provided the cDNA or gDNA that made up the material.

This clone was found once. Original data processing: Reference gene primer amplification gave nucleated cell count estimates. Method: immunoSEQ multiplex PCR; TCRdb's copy keeps in-frame clones and lacks some. D and trimming were read from the DNA, whereas the V and J calls and clone size are those reported in that table. This table holds 30,000 to 45,000 clones, 70% to 90% found once. Looked up from germline, CDR1 is SGHTA and CDR2 is FQGNSA. CDR3 length equals 14 residues. V was clipped by 5 bases and J by 6 bases, with 17 bases between them. Source material: peripheral blood. The sequence was obtained from a man aged 65 to 79 with active COVID-19. The rearrangement joins TRBV7-2 to TRBJ2-7, with D possibly TRBD1 on 5 matching bases. CDR3 sequence reads: CASSPGHPGAEQYF. The CDR3, as DNA: TGTGCCAGCAGCCCCGGACACCCGGGTGCCGAGCAGTACTTC.